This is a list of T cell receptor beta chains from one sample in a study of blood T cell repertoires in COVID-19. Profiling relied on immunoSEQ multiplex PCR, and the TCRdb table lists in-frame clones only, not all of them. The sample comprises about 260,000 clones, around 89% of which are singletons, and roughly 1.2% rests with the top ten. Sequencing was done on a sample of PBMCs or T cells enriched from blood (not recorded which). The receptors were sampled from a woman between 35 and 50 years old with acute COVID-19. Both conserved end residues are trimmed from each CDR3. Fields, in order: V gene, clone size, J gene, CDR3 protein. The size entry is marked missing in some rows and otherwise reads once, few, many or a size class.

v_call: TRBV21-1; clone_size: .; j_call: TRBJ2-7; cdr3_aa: ASSKGHRGRQY
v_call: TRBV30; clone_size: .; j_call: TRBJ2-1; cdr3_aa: AWSVSGSSYNEQF
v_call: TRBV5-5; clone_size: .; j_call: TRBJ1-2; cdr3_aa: ASRPGTNNYGYT
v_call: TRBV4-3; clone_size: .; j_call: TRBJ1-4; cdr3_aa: ASSPTFATNEKLF
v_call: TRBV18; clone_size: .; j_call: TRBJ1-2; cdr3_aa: ASSPTKGTIAWGYT
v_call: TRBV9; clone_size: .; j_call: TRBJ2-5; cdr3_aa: ASSVGGRDEETQY
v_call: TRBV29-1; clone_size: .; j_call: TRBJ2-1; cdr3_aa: SVARLAGENEQF
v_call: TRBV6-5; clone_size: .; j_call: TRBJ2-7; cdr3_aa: ASSYEGMSSYEQY
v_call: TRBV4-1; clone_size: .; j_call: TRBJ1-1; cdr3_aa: ASSQSDTSRGRTEAF
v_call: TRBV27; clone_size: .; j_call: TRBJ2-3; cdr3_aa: ASSLPGTGSGTDTQY
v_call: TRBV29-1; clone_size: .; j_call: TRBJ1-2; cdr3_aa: SVVGGDYGYT
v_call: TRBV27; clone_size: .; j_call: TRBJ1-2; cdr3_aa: ASSQNGNYGYT
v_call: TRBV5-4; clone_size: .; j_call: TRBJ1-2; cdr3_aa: ASSLEGAYGYT
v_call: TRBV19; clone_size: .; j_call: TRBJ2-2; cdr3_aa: ASSISGRNTGELF
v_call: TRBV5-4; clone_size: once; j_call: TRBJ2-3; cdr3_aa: ASSSGGLAGGIDTQY
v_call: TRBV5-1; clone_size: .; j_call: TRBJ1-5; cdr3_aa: ASSLGAQGESNQPQH
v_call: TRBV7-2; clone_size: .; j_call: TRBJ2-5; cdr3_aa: ASSLAGATETQY
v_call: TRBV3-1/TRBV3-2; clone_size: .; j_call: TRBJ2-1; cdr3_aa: ASSQGFELDEQF
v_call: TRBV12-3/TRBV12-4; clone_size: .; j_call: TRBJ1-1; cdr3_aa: ASSLRGLTEAF
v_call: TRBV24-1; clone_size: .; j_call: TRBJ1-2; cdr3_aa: ATSDYGSFIT
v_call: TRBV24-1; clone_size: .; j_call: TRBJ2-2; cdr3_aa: ATSESLGRTSRGELF
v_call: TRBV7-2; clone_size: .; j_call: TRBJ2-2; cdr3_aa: ASSPRNSGRNTGELF
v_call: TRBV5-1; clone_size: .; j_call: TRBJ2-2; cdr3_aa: ASSFERAGVDTGELF
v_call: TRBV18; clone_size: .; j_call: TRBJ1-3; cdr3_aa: ASSPREAGNTIY
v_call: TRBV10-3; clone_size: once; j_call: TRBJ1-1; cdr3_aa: AIKLDRGNTEAF
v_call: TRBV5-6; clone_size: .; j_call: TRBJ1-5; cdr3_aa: ASSLALAGGNQPQH
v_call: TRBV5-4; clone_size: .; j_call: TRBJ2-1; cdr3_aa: ASSEAGGGFYNEQF
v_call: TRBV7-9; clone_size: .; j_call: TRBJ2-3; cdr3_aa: ASSLGGRTQY
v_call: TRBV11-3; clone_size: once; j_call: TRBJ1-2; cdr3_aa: ASSLGGQGALPIYGYT
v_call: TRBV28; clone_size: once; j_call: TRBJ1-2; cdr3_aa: ASSSHQRQVNYGYT
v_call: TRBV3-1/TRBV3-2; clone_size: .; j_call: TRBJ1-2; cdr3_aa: ASSRPGQGHGSYGYT
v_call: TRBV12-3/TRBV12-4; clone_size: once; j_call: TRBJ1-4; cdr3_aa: ASSLYGGEKLF
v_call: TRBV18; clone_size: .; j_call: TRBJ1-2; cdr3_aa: ASSPDRIYGYT
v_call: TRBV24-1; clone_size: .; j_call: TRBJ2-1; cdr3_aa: ATSDLDRSGRDEQF
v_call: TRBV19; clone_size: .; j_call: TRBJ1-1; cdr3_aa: ASSIQTGSDTEAF
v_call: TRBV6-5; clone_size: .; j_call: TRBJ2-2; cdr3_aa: ASRERIIGELF
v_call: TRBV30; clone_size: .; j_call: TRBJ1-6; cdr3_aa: AWRHRDTTNRALH
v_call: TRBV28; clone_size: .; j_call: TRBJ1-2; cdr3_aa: ASSSLRLQGAGYT
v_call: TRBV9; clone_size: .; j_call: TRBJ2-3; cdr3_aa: ASSVGGRRTDTQY
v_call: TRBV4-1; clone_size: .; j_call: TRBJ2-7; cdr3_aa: ASSLRPERTSGRGHEQY
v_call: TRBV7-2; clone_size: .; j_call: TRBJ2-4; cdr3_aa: ASSLLPRGGGMAKNIQY
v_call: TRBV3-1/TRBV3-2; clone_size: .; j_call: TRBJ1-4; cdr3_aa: ASSNRQATSEKLF
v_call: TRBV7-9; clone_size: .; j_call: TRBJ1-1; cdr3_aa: ASSLSLRNTEAF
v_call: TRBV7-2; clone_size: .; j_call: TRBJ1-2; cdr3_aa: ASSPQQGSYGYT
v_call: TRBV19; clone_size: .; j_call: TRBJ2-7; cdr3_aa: ASSIDSAGTYEQY
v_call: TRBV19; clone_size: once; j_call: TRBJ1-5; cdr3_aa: ASSIPGQGAFNQPQH
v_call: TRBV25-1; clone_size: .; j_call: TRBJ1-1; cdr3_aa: ASSDHESTGTF
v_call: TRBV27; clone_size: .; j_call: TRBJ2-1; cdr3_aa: ASSLSAGGENEQF
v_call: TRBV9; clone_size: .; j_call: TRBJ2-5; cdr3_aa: ASSEAPRFQETQY
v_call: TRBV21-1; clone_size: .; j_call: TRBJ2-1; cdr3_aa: ASSKARAGQGCNEQF